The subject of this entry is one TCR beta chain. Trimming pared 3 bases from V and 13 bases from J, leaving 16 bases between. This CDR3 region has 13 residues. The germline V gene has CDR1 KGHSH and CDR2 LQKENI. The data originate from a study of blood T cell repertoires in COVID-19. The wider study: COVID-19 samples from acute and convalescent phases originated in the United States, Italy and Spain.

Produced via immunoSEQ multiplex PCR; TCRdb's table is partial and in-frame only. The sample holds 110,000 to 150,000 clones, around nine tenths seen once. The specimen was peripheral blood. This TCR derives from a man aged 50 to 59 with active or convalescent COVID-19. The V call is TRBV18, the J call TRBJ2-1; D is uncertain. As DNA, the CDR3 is TGTGCCAGCTCACCTGGCGGCCCGGCACAACAGTTCTTC. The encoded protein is CASSPGGPAQQFF.